In this sample, the clone carrying this T cell receptor (beta chain) turned up a few times. As yet, its antigen is unknown. At one end, the junction sequence differs from germline, possibly due to a read error. The germline V gene has CDR1 GTSNPN and CDR2 SVGIG (reference sequence). The CDR3 consists of 14 residues. Isolation of PBMCs was performed on approximately 10 ml fresh peripheral blood. The source of the sample is a study of T cells in Graves' hyperthyroidism and ophthalmopathy. Amplified TCR beta CDR3 regions derived from RNA transcripts. The HTBI primer set drove a first-round RT-PCR of the TCR CDR3. TCRdb reprocessed the multiplex PCR reads via MiXCR and lists one record per CDR3 protein. Of about 720,000 distinct CDR3 sequences listed, about 16% are singletons. Overall study findings and caveats: Peripheral blood also featured most of the thyroid clonotypes expanded above 0.001.

The sequencing sample was made of blood. This TCR derives from a man aged 18-30 years with Graves' hyperthyroidism. The rearrangement joins TRBV30 to TRBJ1-1; D unresolved. The CDR3 reads CAWSVIGGNTEASF. DNA for the CDR3: TGTGCCTGGAGTGTAATAGGTGGGAACACTGAAGCTTCCTTT.